This paragraph covers one T cell receptor (beta chain) sequence. Antigen unknown. Possible read error: a much larger clone is one base away. It is likely a read error, because the conserved phenylalanine at the end of the CDR3 is missing. Treatment reported: approximately 11-day PBMC culture with coronavirus spike peptide pools or control peptides (ViraFEST assay). ViraFEST grew antigen-specific T cells using peptide pools, then sequenced TCRs. This sample was included in a study of vaccination and CD4 T cells after COVID-19. Turning to the study itself: At a median around 72 days (range 14 to 241) after dose two, post-vaccine samples were obtained.

Germline V lookup: CDR1 MNHEY, CDR2 SVGAGI. The CDR3 runs 14 residues. Trimming stripped 1 base from V and 3 bases from J, with 9 bases between. Sequence data for DNA of cultured CD4+ T cells were generated by the Oncomine TCR Beta short-read assay. Genomic DNA was isolated from cultured CD4+ T cells. Each CDR3 protein gets one entry after TCRdb re-called the PCR reads with MiXCR. The repertoire holds some 16,000 distinct CDR3 sequences, with 30% to 45% as singletons. Sequencing was done on a sample of CD4+ T cells from blood, cultured in vitro. This TCR was sampled from a human donor who had recovered from COVID-19. The V and J genes are TRBV6-5 and TRBJ1-2, with D perhaps TRBD1 (5 bases). The CDR3 protein is CASSYLGVHYGYTC. As DNA, the CDR3 is TGTGCCAGCAGTTACTTAGGGGTGCACTATGGCTACACCTGC.